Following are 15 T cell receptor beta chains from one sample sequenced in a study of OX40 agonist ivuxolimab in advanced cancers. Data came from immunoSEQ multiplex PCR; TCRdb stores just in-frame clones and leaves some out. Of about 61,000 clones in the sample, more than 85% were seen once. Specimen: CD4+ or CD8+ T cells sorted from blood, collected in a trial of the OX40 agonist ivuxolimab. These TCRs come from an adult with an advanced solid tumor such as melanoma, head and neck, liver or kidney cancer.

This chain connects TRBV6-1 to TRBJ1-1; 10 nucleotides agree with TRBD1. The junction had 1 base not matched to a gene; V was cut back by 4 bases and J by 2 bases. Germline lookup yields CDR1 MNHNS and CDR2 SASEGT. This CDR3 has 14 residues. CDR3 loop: CASSATGGNTEAFF. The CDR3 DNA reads TGTGCCAGCAGTGCGACAGGGGGCAACACTGAAGCTTTCTTT.

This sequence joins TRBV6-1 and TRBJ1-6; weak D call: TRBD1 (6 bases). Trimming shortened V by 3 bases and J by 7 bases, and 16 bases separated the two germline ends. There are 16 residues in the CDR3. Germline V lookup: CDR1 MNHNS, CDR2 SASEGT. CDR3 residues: CASSENRVERNSPLHF. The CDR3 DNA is TGTGCCAGCAGTGAGAACAGGGTAGAAAGGAATTCACCCCTCCACTTT.

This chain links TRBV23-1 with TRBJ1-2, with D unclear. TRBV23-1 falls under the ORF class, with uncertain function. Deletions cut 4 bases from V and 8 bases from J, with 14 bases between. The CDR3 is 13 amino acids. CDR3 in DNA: TGCGCCAGCAGTCCGGGTAGGGCGCGGGGCTACACCTTC. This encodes CASSPGRARGYTF.

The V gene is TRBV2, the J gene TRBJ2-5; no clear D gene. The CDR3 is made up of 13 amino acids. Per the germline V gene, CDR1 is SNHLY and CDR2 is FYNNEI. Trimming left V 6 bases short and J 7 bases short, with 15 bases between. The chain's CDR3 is CASRPDALMTQYF. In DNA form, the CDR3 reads TGTGCCAGCAGACCCGACGCCTTGATGACCCAGTACTTC.

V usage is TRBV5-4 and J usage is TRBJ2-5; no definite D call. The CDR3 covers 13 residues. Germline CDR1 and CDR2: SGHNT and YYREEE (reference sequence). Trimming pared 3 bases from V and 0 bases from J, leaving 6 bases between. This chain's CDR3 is CASSSYNQETQYF. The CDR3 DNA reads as TGTGCCAGCAGCTCGTACAACCAAGAGACCCAGTACTTC. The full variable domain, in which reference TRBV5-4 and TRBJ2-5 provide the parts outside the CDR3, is ETGVTQSPTHLIKTRGQQVTLRCSSQSGHNTVSWYQQALGQGPQFIFQYYREEENGRGNFPPRFSGLQFPNYSSELNVNALELDDSALYLCASSSYNQETQYFGPGTRLLVL.

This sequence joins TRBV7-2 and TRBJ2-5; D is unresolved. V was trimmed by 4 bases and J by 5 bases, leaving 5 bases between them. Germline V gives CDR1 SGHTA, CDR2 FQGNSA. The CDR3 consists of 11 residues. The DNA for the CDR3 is TGTGCCAGCAGCTATGGGGAGACCCAGTACTTC. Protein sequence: CASSYGETQYF.

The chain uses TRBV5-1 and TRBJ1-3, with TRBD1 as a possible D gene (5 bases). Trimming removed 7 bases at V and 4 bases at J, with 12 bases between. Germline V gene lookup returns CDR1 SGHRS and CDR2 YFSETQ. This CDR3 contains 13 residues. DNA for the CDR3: TGCGCCAGCCGTGCAGGGACGGGAAACACCATATATTTT. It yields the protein CASRAGTGNTIYF.

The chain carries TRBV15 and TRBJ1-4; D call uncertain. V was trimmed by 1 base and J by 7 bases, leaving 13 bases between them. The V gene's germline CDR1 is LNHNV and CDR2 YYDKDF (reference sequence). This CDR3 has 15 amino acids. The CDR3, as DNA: TGTGCCACCAGCAGAGCAAGAAAGGTGACTGAAAAACTGTTTTTT. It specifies CATSRARKVTEKLFF.

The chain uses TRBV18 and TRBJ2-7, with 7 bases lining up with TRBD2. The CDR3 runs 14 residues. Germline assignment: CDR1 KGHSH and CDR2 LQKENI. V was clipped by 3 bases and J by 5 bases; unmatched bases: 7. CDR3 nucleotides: TGTGCCAGCTCACCCCTCCCCAGCGGGGACGAGCAGTACTTC. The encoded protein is CASSPLPSGDEQYF.

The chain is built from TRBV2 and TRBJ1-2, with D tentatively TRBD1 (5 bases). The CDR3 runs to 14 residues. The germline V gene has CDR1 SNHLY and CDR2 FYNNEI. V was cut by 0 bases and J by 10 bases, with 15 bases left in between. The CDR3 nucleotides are TGTGCCAGCAGTGAAGCGGGACGGAGCTATCTCTACACCTTC. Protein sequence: CASSEAGRSYLYTF.

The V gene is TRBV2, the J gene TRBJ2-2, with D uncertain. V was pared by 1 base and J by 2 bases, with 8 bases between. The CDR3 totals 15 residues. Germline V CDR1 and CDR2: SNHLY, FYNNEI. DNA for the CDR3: TGTGCCAGCAGTGAAGAGGGCAGAAACACCGGGGAGCTGTTTTTT. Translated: CASSEEGRNTGELFF.

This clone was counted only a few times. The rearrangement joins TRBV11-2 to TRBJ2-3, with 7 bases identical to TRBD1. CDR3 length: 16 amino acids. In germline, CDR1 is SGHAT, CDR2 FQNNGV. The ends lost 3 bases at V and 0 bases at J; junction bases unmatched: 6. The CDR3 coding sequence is TGTGCCAGCAGCTTTCGGACAGGTATTAGCACAGATACGCAGTATTTT. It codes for CASSFRTGISTDTQYF.

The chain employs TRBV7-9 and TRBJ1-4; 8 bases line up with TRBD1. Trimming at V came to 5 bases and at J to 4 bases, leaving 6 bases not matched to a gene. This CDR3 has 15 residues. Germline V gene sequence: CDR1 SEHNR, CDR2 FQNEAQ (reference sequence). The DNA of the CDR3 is TGTGCCAGCAGCCACTGGACAGGGCGTAATGAAAAACTGTTTTTT. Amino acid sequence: CASSHWTGRNEKLFF.

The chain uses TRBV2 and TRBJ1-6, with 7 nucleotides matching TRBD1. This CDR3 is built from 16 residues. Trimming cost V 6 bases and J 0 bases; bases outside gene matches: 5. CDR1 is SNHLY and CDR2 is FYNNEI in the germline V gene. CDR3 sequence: CASSLRQGSYNSPLHF. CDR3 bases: TGTGCCAGCAGCCTCAGACAGGGCTCCTATAATTCACCCCTCCACTTT.

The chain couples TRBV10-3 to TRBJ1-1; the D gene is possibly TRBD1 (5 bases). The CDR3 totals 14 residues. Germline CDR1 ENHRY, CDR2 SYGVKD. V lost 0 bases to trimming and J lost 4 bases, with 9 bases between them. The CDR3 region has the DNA TGTGCCATCAGTGAGTCGGGGCTCCCCACTGAAGCTTTCTTT. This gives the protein CAISESGLPTEAFF.